Shown below are 9 T cell receptor beta chains from a single sample sequenced in a study of blood T cells in healthy people across ages. The second PCR ran about 6 to 12 cycles with a sample-barcoded 5' primer and J-beta primers. TCRdb re-called the 5' RACE reads with MiXCR, one entry per CDR3 protein. The table includes around 620,000 distinct CDR3 sequences, 27% detected once. The sequenced sample was blood. The receptors derive from a woman aged 70-85 years in good health.

The chain has TRBV20-1 and TRBJ1-2, with 7 bases that match TRBD1. CDR3 length: 14 residues. CDR1 and CDR2 from the germline V gene are DFQATT and SNEGSKA (reference sequence). The J segment lost 6 bases and the V segment lost 3 bases, leaving 10 bases of the junction unmatched. The CDR3 bases are TGCAGTGCTAGTCATGATAGGGGGCGTCATGGCTACACCTTC. This sequence encodes CSASHDRGRHGYTF.

The chain links TRBV7-2 to TRBJ2-1, with TRBD2 as a possible D gene (5 bases). The V gene lost 0 bases and the J gene lost 0 bases, with 9 bases spanning the gap. The CDR3 runs to 16 residues. Germline V gene data show CDR1 as SGHTA and CDR2 as FQGNSA. The CDR3 nucleotides are TGTGCCAGCAGCTTAGCGCTAGCCAACTCCTACAATGAGCAGTTCTTC. It encodes CASSLALANSYNEQFF.

This clonotype appeared many times. In DNA form, the CDR3 reads TGTGCCATCAGCCGACAGGCTTCGAACACTGAAGCTTTCTTT. It yields the protein CAISRQASNTEAFF. V gene TRBV10-3 combines with J gene TRBJ1-1; perhaps TRBD1 as D (6 bases). Germline V gene data show CDR1 as ENHRY and CDR2 as SYGVKD. V was shortened by 6 bases and J by 1 base, with 12 bases between the two germline ends. The CDR3 is 14 amino acids.

The chain couples TRBV4-3 to TRBJ2-5; no reliable D call. The tail of the sequence fits TRBJ2-7 better, so the J call may be wrong. The CDR3 sequence is 13 residues long. Per the germline V gene, CDR1 is LGHNA and CDR2 is YSLEER. Written as DNA, the CDR3 is TGCGCCAGCAGCCAAGATCTGGACTACGAGCAGTACTTC. Its protein product is CASSQDLDYEQYF.

A few counts support this clonotype. The chain links TRBV6-5 to TRBJ2-7; D tentatively fits TRBD1 or TRBD2 (6 bases each). The V and J ends lost 10 bases and 2 bases respectively, with 21 bases between them. This CDR3 has 15 residues. In germline, CDR1 is MNHEY, CDR2 SVGAGI. This CDR3 is CATGGGAGATYEQYF. The CDR3 region has the DNA TGTGCCACCGGGGGTGGGGCAGGGGCCACCTACGAGCAGTACTTC.

This clonotype came up a few times. The rearrangement joins TRBV19 to TRBJ1-1; D is possibly TRBD1 (6 bases). The V gene lost 6 bases and the J gene lost 1 base, with 15 bases spanning the gap. The V gene's germline CDR1 is LNHDA and CDR2 SQIVND (reference sequence). The CDR3 consists of 15 residues. Written as DNA, the CDR3 is TGTGCCAGTAGCCGGACAGACTCTGGGAACACTGAAGCTTTCTTT. Translated, it gives CASSRTDSGNTEAFF.

This chain joins TRBV2 and TRBJ1-2, with 7 bases matching TRBD1. Germline trimming cut 7 bases from V and 5 bases from J; bases unmatched to any gene: 10. The CDR3 length is 14 residues. From germline, CDR1 is SNHLY and CDR2 FYNNEI. CDR3 bases: TGTGCCAGCAATAAACAGGGGACTGGATATGGCTACACCTTC. Translating gives CASNKQGTGYGYTF.

A remark on this clonotype: The CDR3 does not close with the conserved phenylalanine or tryptophan, likely indicating a read error. The gene calls are TRBV4-1 and TRBJ2-4, with 10 bases lining up with TRBD2. Trimming removed 1 base from V and 5 bases from J; junction bases left unmatched: 8. This CDR3 region has 17 residues. CDR1 is MGHRA, CDR2 YSYEKL, per germline. The CDR3 nucleotides are TGCGCCAGCAGCCAAGTTTTGGTAGCGGGGGGTCAAAACATTCAGTACCTC. Encoded protein: CASSQVLVAGGQNIQYL.

In its sample, this clonotype was seen a few times. The rearrangement joins TRBV4-3 to TRBJ2-1; TRBD2 agrees at 7 bases. Germline lookup yields CDR1 LGHNA and CDR2 YSLEER. Trimming removed 2 bases from V and 5 bases from J; junction bases left unmatched: 12. This CDR3 has 17 amino acids. The CDR3 sequence: CASSQRYAGEAHNEQFF. The CDR3 DNA is TGCGCCAGCAGCCAAAGGTATGCGGGGGAGGCCCACAATGAGCAGTTCTTC.